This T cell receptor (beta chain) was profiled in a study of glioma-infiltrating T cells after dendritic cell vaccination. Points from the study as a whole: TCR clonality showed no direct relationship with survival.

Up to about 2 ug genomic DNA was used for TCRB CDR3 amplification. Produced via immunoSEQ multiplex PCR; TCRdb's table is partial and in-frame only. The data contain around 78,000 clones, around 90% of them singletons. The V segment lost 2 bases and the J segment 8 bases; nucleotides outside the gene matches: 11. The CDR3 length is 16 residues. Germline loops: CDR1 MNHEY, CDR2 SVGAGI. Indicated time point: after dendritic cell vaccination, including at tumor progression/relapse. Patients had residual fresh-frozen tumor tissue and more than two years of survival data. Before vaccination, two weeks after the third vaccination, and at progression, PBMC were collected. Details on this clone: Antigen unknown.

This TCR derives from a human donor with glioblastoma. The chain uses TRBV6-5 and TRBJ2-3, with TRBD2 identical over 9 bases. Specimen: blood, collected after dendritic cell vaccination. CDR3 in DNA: TGTGCCAGCAGTTACCAGGGCGCGGGGGGGCTCGGTACGCAGTATTTT. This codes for CASSYQGAGGLGTQYF.